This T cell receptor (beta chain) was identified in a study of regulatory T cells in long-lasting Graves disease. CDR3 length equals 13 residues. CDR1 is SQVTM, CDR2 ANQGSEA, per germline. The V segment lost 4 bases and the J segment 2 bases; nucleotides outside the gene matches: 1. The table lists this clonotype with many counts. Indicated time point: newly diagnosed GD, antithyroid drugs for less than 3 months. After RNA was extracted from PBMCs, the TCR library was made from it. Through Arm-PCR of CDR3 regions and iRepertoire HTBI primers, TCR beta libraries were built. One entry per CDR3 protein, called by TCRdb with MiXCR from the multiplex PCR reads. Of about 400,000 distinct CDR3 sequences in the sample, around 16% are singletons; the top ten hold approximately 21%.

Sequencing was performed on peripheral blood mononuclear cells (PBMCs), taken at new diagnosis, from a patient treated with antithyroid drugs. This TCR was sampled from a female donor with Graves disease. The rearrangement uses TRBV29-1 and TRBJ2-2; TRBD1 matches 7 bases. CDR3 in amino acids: CSVGQGNTGELFF. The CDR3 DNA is TGCAGCGTTGGACAGGGTAACACCGGGGAGCTGTTTTTT.